The clone carrying this T cell receptor beta chain has ten or more counts. Its antigen is currently unknown. This entry belongs to a study of regulatory T cells in long-lasting Graves disease. Trimming removed 4 bases at V and 0 bases at J, with 13 bases between. There are 15 residues in the CDR3. Germline CDR1 reads MDHEN; CDR2 reads SYDVKM. Time point indicated: persistent/refractory GD, antithyroid drugs over 5 years with positive TRAb. PBMC-derived RNA was used for the TCR library. Study-level findings and limits: Lower TCR diversity characterized persistent Graves' patients relative to newly diagnosed patients. Preferential use of TRBV28, TRBJ1-2 and TRBJ2-5 was seen in persistent disease. Study was limited to peripheral blood, excluding thyroid tissue.

Construction of the TCR beta libraries employed iRepertoire HTBI primers in conjunction with Arm-PCR of CDR3 regions. Each CDR3 protein gets one entry after TCRdb re-called the multiplex PCR reads with MiXCR. This sample yields 390,000 or so distinct CDR3 sequences, of which less than 30% are seen a single time; around 30% belongs to the top ten. This TCR came from a woman in her thirties or forties with Graves disease. V and J are TRBV28 and TRBJ2-7; weak D call: TRBD1 (6 bases). The sequencing here drew on peripheral blood mononuclear cells (PBMCs), taken when the disease was refractory, from a patient treated with antithyroid drugs. CDR3 DNA: TGTGCCAGCAGTTCTCTCTTGGACAGCTCCTACGAGCAGTACTTC. It translates to CASSSLLDSSYEQYF.